This T cell receptor (beta chain) was sequenced in a study of blood T cells in healthy people across ages. Study findings and constraints: Because sorting was not performed, PBMCs prevented conclusive naive versus antigen-experienced comparison.

The authors ran a second PCR of about 6 to 11 cycles using a sample-barcoded 5' primer and a J-beta primer mix. TCRdb reanalysed the 5' RACE reads using MiXCR and keeps one entry per CDR3 protein. The table lists some 1,000,000 distinct CDR3 sequences, approximately 25% of them singletons, with around 0.7% in the top ten. This CDR3 has 13 residues. Germline CDR1 reads SGHRS; CDR2 reads YFSETQ. In the case of this clonotype: Its antigen is not known. At one end the junction does not follow the germline gene, possibly because of a read error.

Isolation yielded PBMCs, at least 6 million per sample, in every case. These data also featured in a second study, about T cells of mothers and their children. From that second work: Biologically related mothers and children overlapped slightly more than unrelated pairs, a non-significant difference.

Material: blood. This receptor was identified in a girl aged 2 to 10 in good health. J is TRBJ1-1 and V is TRBV5-1, with a possible D match to TRBD1 (6 bases). CDR3 coding DNA: TGCGCCAGTTCCGGACAGACGAACTCTGAAGCTTTCTTT. Its protein is CASSGQTNSEAFF.